Sample share makes the clone carrying this TCR beta chain large (0.1 to 1%). TCRdb reanalyzed the PCR reads with MiXCR. The repertoire has more than 9,500 clones, roughly a quarter of them found once; the top ten carry about a fifth. In germline, CDR1 is SEHNR, CDR2 FQNEAQ (reference sequence). This CDR3 region has 11 residues. V was clipped by 5 bases and J by 8 bases, with 9 bases between them. Each patient went into thyroid surgery without having received any treatment. This sample is part of a study of metastatic and nonmetastatic thyroid tumors. The receptor comes from a female donor with papillary thyroid cancer or a benign thyroid nodule (not recorded which). Some clones in this sample may be carry-over from other donors' samples. Sequencing input: tumor tissue. The chain recombines TRBV7-9 with TRBJ1-1; no firm D call. The CDR3 nucleotides read TGTGCCAGCAGCGGTAGTCTAGAAGCTTTCTTT. Protein: CASSGSLEAFF.